This is a list of T cell receptor beta chains from one sample in a study of cytomegalovirus exposure and HLA in healthy donors. The repertoire was sequenced with immunoSEQ multiplex PCR; TCRdb's copy has only in-frame clones and lacks some. In the table there are under 150,000 clones, around 79% of which are singletons. Sequenced input: PBMCs. The receptors originated from a man in his forties in good health and CMV-seropositive. Each CDR3 is given with its conserved first and last residue.

J gene	CDR3 length	V gene	CDR3 protein
TRBJ2-2	18	TRBV18	CASSLGGLFSTHTGELFF
TRBJ1-1	14	TRBV25-1	CASSESDRGTEAFF
TRBJ2-5	14	TRBV25-1	CASTTRDTQETQYF
TRBJ2-1	16	TRBV11-3	CASSFSGLAAGNEQFF
TRBJ2-2	15	TRBV11-1	CASSRDRGRSGELFF
TRBJ2-1	16	TRBV5-4	CASRDGLAGEHNEQFF
TRBJ2-5	16	TRBV5-1	CASSLGLAGDWETQYF
TRBJ1-2	13	TRBV6-5	CASRPGRLLGYTF
TRBJ1-4	15	TRBV28	CASRGGTGSNEKLFF
TRBJ2-2	15	TRBV27	CASSLVQGGTGELFF
TRBJ2-7	16	TRBV7-2	CASSRRLIVSYYEQYF
TRBJ2-4	17	TRBV5-1	CASSLYLTRGAKNIQYF
TRBJ2-4	15	TRBV2	CASSEVREAKNIQYF
TRBJ1-2	15	TRBV6-5	CASSYWWQGSSGYTF
TRBJ2-3	16	TRBV27	CASSPSQRTSTDTQYF
TRBJ2-1	16	TRBV19	CASSRPDRGHYNEQFF
TRBJ2-5	17	TRBV12-5	CASGSHRGLAGQETQYF
TRBJ2-7	15	TRBV10-3	CAISESFLAGNEQYF
TRBJ1-2	12	TRBV6-5	CASSRQEYGYTF
TRBJ2-7	15	TRBV4-1	CASSHEPLSSYEQYF
TRBJ2-5	12	TRBV15	CATSRDRETQYF
TRBJ1-1	13	TRBV6-1	CASRETENTEAFF
TRBJ2-7	15	TRBV7-7	CASSVLAGGPYEQYF
TRBJ1-5	16	TRBV28	CASRTPGQYSNQPQHF
TRBJ2-1	14	TRBV5-4	CASTRDSVYNEQFF
TRBJ2-1	16	TRBV6-5	CASSYLAGGSYNEQFF
TRBJ2-3	16	TRBV9	CASSVGQLAGTDTQYF
TRBJ2-7	15	TRBV6-1	CASSEGTSGSYEQYF
TRBJ2-7	17	TRBV30	CAWSLGTSGVPSYEQYF
TRBJ2-4	17	TRBV13	CASSLAQREYGKNIQYF
TRBJ1-3	15	TRBV6-5	CASSYSRTGGNTIYF